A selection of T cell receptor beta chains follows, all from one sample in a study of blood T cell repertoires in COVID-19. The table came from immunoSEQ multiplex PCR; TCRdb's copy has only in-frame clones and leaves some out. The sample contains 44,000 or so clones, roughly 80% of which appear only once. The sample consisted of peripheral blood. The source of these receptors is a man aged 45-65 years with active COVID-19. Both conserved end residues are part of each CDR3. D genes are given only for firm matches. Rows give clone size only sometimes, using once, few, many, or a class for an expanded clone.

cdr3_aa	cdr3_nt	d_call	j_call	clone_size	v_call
CASSLETGGYEQYF	TGTGCCAGCAGCTTAGAGACAGGGGGATACGAGCAGTACTTC	TRBD1	TRBJ2-7	medium-sized	TRBV7-2
CASSPYQGRVPYEQYF	TGTGCCAGCTCACCATATCAGGGGCGGGTTCCCTACGAGCAGTACTTC	-	TRBJ2-7	-	TRBV18
CASSQHGQGESDYGYTF	TGTGCCAGCAGCCAACATGGACAGGGGGAATCGGACTATGGCTACACCTTC	TRBD1	TRBJ1-2	once	TRBV3-1/TRBV3-2
CASSDRTASTDTQYF	TGTGCCAGCAGTGACCGGACAGCAAGCACAGATACGCAGTATTTT	-	TRBJ2-3	-	TRBV6-1
CASGGLPSTNTQYF	TGCGCCAGCGGAGGACTCCCCTCCACGAATACGCAGTATTTT	-	TRBJ2-3	-	TRBV10-1
CASSLDSLTSPLHF	TGTGCCAGCAGCTTGGACAGCCTTACTTCACCCCTCCACTTT	-	TRBJ1-6	-	TRBV5-4
CASSYRVNTEAFF	TGTGCCAGCAGTTACAGAGTGAACACTGAAGCTTTCTTT	-	TRBJ1-1	-	TRBV6-2/TRBV6-3
CASSLTYGELFF	TGTGCCAGCAGCCTCACCTACGGGGAGCTGTTTTTT	-	TRBJ2-2	-	TRBV3-1/TRBV3-2
CASSQPGHTDTQYF	TGTGCCAGCAGCCAACCAGGGCACACAGATACGCAGTATTTT	-	TRBJ2-3	-	TRBV3-1/TRBV3-2
CASSLGTGVTGELFF	TGTGCCAGCAGCTTGGGGACAGGGGTCACCGGGGAGCTGTTTTTT	TRBD1	TRBJ2-2	-	TRBV5-8
CASSPTPRGNTDTQYF	TGTGCCAGCAGCCCAACCCCGCGCGGTAACACAGATACGCAGTATTTT	-	TRBJ2-3	-	TRBV5-5
CASSQTGSGNEKLFF	TGTGCCAGCAGCCAAACAGGGTCCGGTAATGAAAAACTGTTTTTT	-	TRBJ1-4	-	TRBV3-1/TRBV3-2
CASSSGQGPRTDTQYF	TGTGCCAGCAGTTCGGGACAGGGGCCACGCACAGATACGCAGTATTTT	TRBD1	TRBJ2-3	-	TRBV28
CASSSTGRSGANVLTF	TGTGCCAGCAGCTCGACAGGCCGCTCTGGGGCCAACGTCCTGACTTTC	-	TRBJ2-6	-	TRBV5-6
CASSWATGATGNTIYF	TGTGCCAGCAGTTGGGCGACAGGGGCTACTGGAAACACCATATATTTT	TRBD1	TRBJ1-3	-	TRBV6-6
CATEGELQPQHF	TGTGCCACCGAAGGGGAACTTCAGCCCCAGCATTTT	-	TRBJ1-5	-	TRBV7-9
CASSTPGLGGNTGELFF	TGTGCCAGCAGCACTCCCGGACTAGGGGGGAACACCGGGGAGCTGTTTTTT	-	TRBJ2-2	-	TRBV7-2
CASSLAMRNYGYTF	TGTGCCAGCAGCTTAGCGATGCGGAACTATGGCTACACCTTC	-	TRBJ1-2	-	TRBV7-8
CASSRLTGLGMDNEQFF	TGTGCCAGCAGCCGCCTTACGGGACTAGGGATGGACAATGAGCAGTTCTTC	TRBD2	TRBJ2-1	-	TRBV5-6
CASSVAGTASWGETQYF	TGTGCCAGCAGCGTGGCCGGGACAGCCTCCTGGGGAGAGACCCAGTACTTC	TRBD1	TRBJ2-5	-	TRBV9
CASSSPGQIFNYGYTF	TGTGCCAGCAGCTCGCCGGGACAGATTTTTAACTATGGCTACACCTTC	TRBD1	TRBJ1-2	-	TRBV5-5
CATSRGQPYEQYF	TGTGCCACCAGCAGGGGACAGCCCTACGAGCAGTACTTC	TRBD1	TRBJ2-7	-	TRBV15
CASSAQGMNTEAFF	TGTGCCAGCAGCGCACAGGGGATGAACACTGAAGCTTTCTTT	TRBD1	TRBJ1-1	-	TRBV2
CASSLEGRRAGPMNTEAFF	TGTGCCAGCAGCTTAGAAGGTCGGCGGGCAGGCCCCATGAACACTGAAGCTTTCTTT	-	TRBJ1-1	-	TRBV7-6
CASSHEPIYNSPLHF	TGTGCCAGCAGCCACGAGCCAATCTATAATTCACCCCTCCACTTT	-	TRBJ1-6	few	TRBV27
CATSGVTGGWDEQFF	TGTGCCACCAGTGGGGTAACGGGGGGCTGGGATGAGCAGTTCTTC	-	TRBJ2-1	once	TRBV24-1
CASSINDGVHQPQHF	TGTGCCAGTAGTATTAATGACGGGGTCCATCAGCCCCAGCATTTT	-	TRBJ1-5	few	TRBV19
CASSPSRRGYTF	TGTGCCAGCAGCCCTAGCCGGAGGGGCTACACCTTC	-	TRBJ1-2	once	TRBV7-2
CASSYSLGPHTEAFF	TGTGCCAGCAGTTACTCGCTAGGTCCGCACACTGAAGCTTTCTTT	-	TRBJ1-1	-	TRBV6-5
CASSLAGGEQYF	TGTGCCAGCAGCTTAGCCGGGGGGGAGCAGTACTTC	TRBD2	TRBJ2-7	-	TRBV11-2
CASLDREGSPLHF	TGTGCCAGCTTGGACAGGGAGGGCTCACCCCTCCACTTT	TRBD1	TRBJ1-6	once	TRBV2
CASSLEHSSYEQYF	TGTGCCAGCAGCTTAGAGCACAGCTCCTACGAGCAGTACTTC	-	TRBJ2-7	-	TRBV11-2
CASSYSTGLARTYNEQFF	TGTGCCAGCAGTTACTCGACGGGACTAGCCAGGACCTACAATGAGCAGTTCTTC	TRBD2	TRBJ2-1	-	TRBV6-2/TRBV6-3
CASSLGGLRGETQYF	TGCGCCAGCAGCCTCGGGGGGCTCCGGGGAGAGACCCAGTACTTC	-	TRBJ2-5	-	TRBV4-3
CASSYSDSSLGYEQFF	TGTGCCAGCAGTTACTCAGACTCCTCCCTTGGGTATGAGCAGTTCTTC	-	TRBJ2-1	once	TRBV6-5
CVRSPRRVWRGTYEQYF	TGTGTCAGAAGCCCCCGCCGGGTTTGGCGAGGCACCTACGAGCAGTACTTC	-	TRBJ2-7	-	TRBV7-5
CASSQGGNYNEQFF	TGTGCCAGCAGCCAGGGGGGAAATTACAATGAGCAGTTCTTC	-	TRBJ2-1	-	TRBV6-5
CASSFGQGAIGAYNEQFF	-	-	TRBJ2-1	-	TRBV21-1
CASTREGGAADTQYF	TGTGCCAGCACACGGGAAGGGGGCGCCGCAGATACGCAGTATTTT	TRBD1	TRBJ2-3	-	TRBV7-6
CASSLERGTDTQYF	TGTGCCAGCAGCTTAGAGCGGGGCACAGATACGCAGTATTTT	-	TRBJ2-3	-	TRBV7-2
CASSRQGQYDFFSYNEQFF	TGTGCCAGCAGCAGACAGGGACAGTACGATTTTTTCTCCTACAATGAGCAGTTCTTC	-	TRBJ2-1	-	TRBV21-1
CASSLTGFGGQPQHF	TGTGCCAGCAGCCTGACAGGGTTTGGGGGTCAGCCCCAGCATTTT	TRBD1	TRBJ1-5	-	TRBV2
CASSSPQGAHTDTQYF	TGTGCCAGTAGTTCCCCTCAGGGGGCCCACACAGATACGCAGTATTTT	TRBD1	TRBJ2-3	-	TRBV19
CASSRDRGSYEQYF	TGTGCCAGCAGCCGGGACAGGGGCTCCTACGAGCAGTACTTC	TRBD1	TRBJ2-7	-	TRBV7-2
CASSPALGNNYGYTF	TGTGCCAGTAGCCCCGCCCTCGGGAACAACTATGGCTACACCTTC	-	TRBJ1-2	-	TRBV19
CANSPTYGGGNQPQHF	TGTGCCAATAGTCCGACGTACGGGGGTGGCAATCAGCCCCAGCATTTT	-	TRBJ1-5	-	TRBV19
CATSDRGGLTNEKLFF	TGTGCCACTTCGGACAGGGGGGGGTTAACTAATGAAAAACTGTTTTTT	TRBD1	TRBJ1-4	-	TRBV19